This T cell receptor beta chain was identified in a study of shared clonotypes between healthy human individuals. Scientists sequenced DNA from unsorted PBMC on ten immunoSEQ deep assay plates. Here immunoSEQ multiplex PCR was the method, and the copy in TCRdb shows in-frame clones only, minus some. The sample lists hundreds of thousands of clones; around 77% were seen once. About this clone itself: Its matching antigen is unknown.

Study results and caveats: Among donors, the sharing of clonotypes was expected to be influenced by sequencing depth.

The receptor was isolated from a woman aged 40 to 50 in good health. Some clones in this sample may be carry-over from other donors' samples. The specimen was PBMCs.

CDR3 region: CAISESPSAGSGETLETQYF. The DNA for the CDR3 is TGTGCCATCAGTGAGTCTCCTTCGGCGGGTAGCGGTGAAACGTTGGAGACCCAGTACTTC. This chain joins TRBV10-3 and TRBJ2-5; a weak D match, TRBD2 (6 bases). The V end was cut by 0 bases, the J end by 5 bases, with 28 bases between. In germline, CDR1 is ENHRY, CDR2 SYGVKD. The length of the CDR3 is 20 residues.